Shown below are 18 T cell receptor beta chains from a single sample sequenced in a study of CD8 T cells in ankylosing spondylitis. TCRdb independently ran MiXCR on the 5' RACE reads; one entry per CDR3 protein. The table lists some 340,000 distinct CDR3 sequences, about 15% of them singletons, with approximately 0.99% in the top ten. The material sequenced was blood, either unsorted or a sorted T cell fraction (not recorded which). The receptors derive from a male donor with ankylosing spondylitis or in good health (not recorded which).

This sequence joins TRBV19 and TRBJ2-3; 8 nucleotides align to TRBD2. The CDR3 consists of 18 residues. Germline trimming cut 5 bases from V and 4 bases from J; bases unmatched to any gene: 17. Per the germline V gene, CDR1 is LNHDA and CDR2 is SQIVND (reference sequence). The CDR3 here is CASSPHPPGLAGADTQYF. The CDR3, as DNA: TGTGCCAGTAGTCCCCACCCCCCAGGGCTAGCGGGCGCAGATACGCAGTATTTT.

The gene calls are TRBV5-1 and TRBJ2-3; 8 nucleotides line up with TRBD1. Trimming removed 4 bases from V and 0 bases from J; junction bases left unmatched: 4. This CDR3 region has 15 residues. CDR1 and CDR2 (germline): SGHRS, YFSETQ. Written as DNA, the CDR3 is TGCGCCAGCAGCCCGACAGGGGCGAGCACAGATACGCAGTATTTT. Translation gives CASSPTGASTDTQYF.

Ten or more counts support this clonotype. The rearrangement links TRBV19 to TRBJ1-5, with D unclear. CDR3 length equals 13 residues. The germline V gene encodes CDR1 LNHDA and CDR2 SQIVND (reference sequence). V was trimmed by 4 bases and J by 4 bases, leaving 8 bases between them. CDR3 protein: CASSRVENQPQHF. In DNA form, the CDR3 reads TGTGCCAGTAGTAGAGTCGAAAATCAGCCCCAGCATTTT.

Many counts were recorded for this clonotype. This sequence joins TRBV7-2 and TRBJ1-2, with D hard to call. Looked up from germline, CDR1 is SGHTA and CDR2 is FQGNSA. The CDR3 runs 14 residues. With 5 bases removed from V and 3 bases from J, the gap between germline ends came to 13 bases. CDR3 protein: CASSRDPSDYGYTF. CDR3 nucleotides: TGTGCCAGCAGCCGTGACCCCTCGGACTATGGCTACACCTTC.

The chain joins TRBV2 to TRBJ2-1; D is possibly TRBD1 (6 bases). The CDR3 sequence is 18 residues long. Germline loops: CDR1 SNHLY, CDR2 FYNNEI. The V and J ends lost 8 bases and 1 base respectively, with 24 bases between them. CDR3 in amino acids: CASWLTGTLGKSYNEQFF. Here the CDR3 DNA reads TGTGCCAGCTGGCTTACGGGGACACTGGGAAAATCCTACAATGAGCAGTTCTTC.

The chain is built from TRBV7-2 and TRBJ2-3; TRBD2 agrees at 15 bases. The V and J ends lost 0 bases and 5 bases, in that order; junction bases with no gene match: 3. Germline loops: CDR1 SGHTA, CDR2 FQGNSA. CDR3 length: 17 amino acids. CDR3 sequence reads: CASSLALGLAGGDTQYF. In DNA form, the CDR3 reads TGTGCCAGCAGCTTAGCGTTGGGACTAGCGGGGGGAGATACGCAGTATTTT.

This clonotype was counted only a few times. This chain links TRBV12-3 or TRBV12-4 with TRBJ2-2; no definite D call. CDR3 length: 13 residues. V was cut by 3 bases and J by 6 bases, with 8 bases left in between. CDR3 coding DNA: TGTGCCAGCAGTTTCCGGTCCGCCGGGGAGCTGTTTTTT. Amino acid sequence: CASSFRSAGELFF.

This clonotype showed up many times. The rearrangement uses TRBV5-1 and TRBJ2-7; 12 bases agree with TRBD2. Unmatched junction bases numbered 5, after V lost 2 bases and J lost 5 bases. This CDR3 region has 15 residues. Germline V gene data show CDR1 as SGHRS and CDR2 as YFSETQ. CDR3 loop: CASSFTSGRTDEQYF. The CDR3 DNA sequence: TGCGCCAGCAGCTTCACTAGCGGGAGGACCGACGAGCAGTACTTC.

This chain joins TRBV11-2 and TRBJ2-1; 9 bases map to TRBD2. There are 17 residues in the CDR3. Germline V gene lookup returns CDR1 SGHAT and CDR2 FQNNGV. With 2 bases clipped from V and 8 bases from J, the junction kept 13 bases outside the gene matches. The DNA for the CDR3 is TGTGCCAGCAGCTTACGGGGAGGGGGGACTAGCTTCGATGAGCAGTTCTTC. It yields the protein CASSLRGGGTSFDEQFF.

This clonotype was recorded many times. The chain combines TRBV12-3 or TRBV12-4 with TRBJ2-7, with a tentative D call TRBD1 (5 bases). The CDR3 has 13 residues. Trimming pared 1 base from V and 3 bases from J, leaving 7 bases between. The CDR3: CASSLGTLYEQYF. CDR3 in DNA: TGTGCCAGCAGTTTAGGGACACTCTACGAGCAGTACTTC.

V usage is TRBV5-1 and J usage is TRBJ2-3, with D tentatively TRBD2 (5 bases). Per germline, CDR1 SGHRS and CDR2 YFSETQ. CDR3 length equals 16 residues. Trimming cost V 2 bases and J 2 bases, with 15 bases left between them. CDR3 residues: CASSFWGRRATDTQYF. DNA for the CDR3: TGCGCCAGCAGCTTCTGGGGTCGGCGGGCCACAGATACGCAGTATTTT.

This clonotype was detected a few times. The chain links TRBV14 to TRBJ2-1; no firm D call. This CDR3 contains 12 residues. The V end was cut by 8 bases, the J end by 4 bases, with 9 bases between. Germline V gene data show CDR1 as SGHDN and CDR2 as FVKESK. For the CDR3, the DNA is TGTGCCAGCTCCCCTCAGTACAATGAGCAGTTCTTC. This translates into CASSPQYNEQFF. The full variable domain, completed using reference TRBV14 and TRBJ2-1, is EAGVTQFPSHSVIEKGQTVTLRCDPISGHDNLYWYRRVMGKEIKFLLHFVKESKQDESGMPNNRFLAERTGGTYSTLKVQPAELEDSGVYFCASSPQYNEQFFGPGTRLTVL.

This clonotype turned up a few times. The V call is TRBV9, the J call TRBJ2-2; the D gene could be TRBD1 or TRBD2 (5 bases each). Germline V gives CDR1 SGDLS, CDR2 YYNGEE. This CDR3 has 15 amino acids. Deletions cut 2 bases from V and 5 bases from J, with 13 bases between. CDR3 nucleotide sequence: TGTGCCAGCAGCGTCGGGACGGTGGGTACCGGGGAGCTGTTTTTT. Translating gives CASSVGTVGTGELFF. Drawing the rest from reference TRBV9 and TRBJ2-2, the complete variable domain is DSGVTQTPKHLITATGQRVTLRCSPRSGDLSVYWYQQSLDQGLQFLIQYYNGEERAKGNILERFSAQQFPDLHSELNLSSLELGDSALYFCASSVGTVGTGELFFGEGSRLTVL.

The rearrangement joins TRBV2 to TRBJ1-1, with D possibly being TRBD1 (6 bases). The germline CDR1 and CDR2 sequences are SNHLY and FYNNEI. The ends were cut back, 11 bases at V and 1 base at J, with 14 bases in the middle. The CDR3 covers 13 residues. The CDR3 DNA is TGTGCCGTACGGGACACCCAGAACACTGAAGCTTTCTTT. It is translated as CAVRDTQNTEAFF.

This clonotype was seen ten or more times. The V and J genes are TRBV9 and TRBJ2-1, with no clear D. The CDR3 has 13 amino acids. In germline, CDR1 is SGDLS, CDR2 YYNGEE. Between the trimmed V and J ends, which lost 0 bases and 2 bases, there was a span of 3 bases. The CDR3 DNA reads as TGTGCCAGCAGCGTAGGGGCCTACAATGAGCAGTTCTTC. It specifies CASSVGAYNEQFF. Drawing the rest from reference TRBV9 and TRBJ2-1, the complete variable domain is DSGVTQTPKHLITATGQRVTLRCSPRSGDLSVYWYQQSLDQGLQFLIQYYNGEERAKGNILERFSAQQFPDLHSELNLSSLELGDSALYFCASSVGAYNEQFFGPGTRLTVL.

V is TRBV5-1 and J is TRBJ2-5; tentative D call: TRBD1 (5 bases). The length of the CDR3 is 12 residues. V shed 8 bases and J shed 0 bases, with 8 bases lying between them. The germline V gene encodes CDR1 SGHRS and CDR2 YFSETQ. CDR3 amino acids: CASTGDQETQYF. Here the CDR3 DNA reads TGCGCCAGTACAGGAGACCAAGAGACCCAGTACTTC.

This clonotype has more than one count but fewer than ten. The chain couples TRBV3-1 to TRBJ2-7; 8 nucleotides align to TRBD2. Germline CDR1 LGHDT, CDR2 YNNKEL (reference sequence). The length of the CDR3 is 15 residues. Trimming cost V 0 bases and J 10 bases; bases outside gene matches: 11. The DNA of the CDR3 is TGTGCCAGCAGCCAAGAACCGGGACTAGGGGGGAAACAGTACTTC. This sequence encodes CASSQEPGLGGKQYF.

This clonotype was seen only a few times. This chain connects TRBV3-1 to TRBJ2-2; TRBD1 agrees at 10 bases. The CDR3 extends over 16 amino acids. Per germline, CDR1 LGHDT and CDR2 YNNKEL (reference sequence). With V trimmed by 2 bases and J by 6 bases, 6 bases remained unmatched. The DNA of the CDR3 is TGTGCCAGCAGCCAATCCAGCGGGACAGGGGCCGGGGAGCTGTTTTTT. It codes for CASSQSSGTGAGELFF.